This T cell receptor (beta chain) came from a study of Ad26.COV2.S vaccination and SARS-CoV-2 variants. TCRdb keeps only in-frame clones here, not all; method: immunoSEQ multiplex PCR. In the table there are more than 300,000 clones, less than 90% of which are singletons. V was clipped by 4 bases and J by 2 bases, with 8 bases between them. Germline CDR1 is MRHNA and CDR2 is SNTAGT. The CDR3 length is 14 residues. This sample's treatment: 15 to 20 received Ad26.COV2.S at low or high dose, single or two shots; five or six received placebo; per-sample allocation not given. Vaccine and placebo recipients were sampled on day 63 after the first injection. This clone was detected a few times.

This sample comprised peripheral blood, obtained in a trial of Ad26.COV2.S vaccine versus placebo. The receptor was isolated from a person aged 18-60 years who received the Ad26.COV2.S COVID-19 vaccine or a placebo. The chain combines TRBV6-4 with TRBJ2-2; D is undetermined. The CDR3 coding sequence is TGTGCCAGCAGTGTATCCTTCAACACCGGGGAGCTGTTTTTT. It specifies CASSVSFNTGELFF.